Shown below are 26 T cell receptor beta chains from a single sample sequenced in a study of early T cells in non-severe SARS-CoV-2 infection. TCRdb recomputed calls from the 5' RACE reads with MiXCR, one row per CDR3 protein. This table has under 85,000 distinct CDR3 sequences, approximately 9.5% appearing once. Sequencing was carried out using whole blood. The receptor set was obtained from an adult who was a healthcare worker with PCR-confirmed SARS-CoV-2 infection or an uninfected control (not recorded which).

The rearrangement uses TRBV28 and TRBJ2-3; 9 bases are shared with TRBD2. The CDR3 has 14 amino acids. Germline V gives CDR1 MDHEN, CDR2 SYDVKM. V shed 8 bases, J shed 2 bases, and the junction held 5 bases outside the gene matches. CDR3 DNA sequence: TGTGCCAGCGCTAGCGGGACTCACACAGATACGCAGTATTTT. Amino acids: CASASGTHTDTQYF.

This clonotype turned up a few times. The V and J genes are TRBV6-1 and TRBJ2-2, with 8 bases matching TRBD1. The V gene end was trimmed by 7 bases and the J gene end by 3 bases; junction bases not matched to a gene: 7. The CDR3 covers 15 residues. Germline loops: CDR1 MNHNS, CDR2 SASEGT. The CDR3, as DNA: TGTGCCAGCATACGGACAGGGTTTTACACCGGGGAGCTGTTTTTT. Its translation: CASIRTGFYTGELFF.

Concerning this clonotype itself: Since a much larger clone is just one base distant, this may be a read error. The V gene is TRBV3-1, the J gene TRBJ2-7, with D unclear. There are 14 residues in the CDR3. From germline, CDR1 is LGHDT and CDR2 YNNKEL (reference sequence). CDR3 in amino acids: CAGSQRQLSYEQYF. CDR3 nucleotide sequence: TGTGCCGGCAGCCAGAGGCAGCTTTCCTACGAGCAGTACTTC.

In this sample, this clonotype turned up many times. The chain combines TRBV19 with TRBJ2-2; 9 nucleotides match TRBD2. The trim removed 7 bases at V and 1 base at J, leaving 7 bases unmatched. Germline CDR1 reads LNHDA; CDR2 reads SQIVND (reference sequence). This CDR3 contains 16 residues. The CDR3 is CASTLVSGRNTGELFF. In DNA, the CDR3 is TGTGCCAGTACCCTCGTTAGCGGGAGGAACACCGGGGAGCTGTTTTTT. Together with reference TRBV19 and TRBJ2-2, the CDR3 gives the full variable domain: DGGITQSPKYLFRKEGQNVTLSCEQNLNHDAMYWYRQDPGQGLRLIYYSQIVNDFQKGDIAEGYSVSREKKESFPLTVTSAQKNPTAFYLCASTLVSGRNTGELFFGEGSRLTVL.

This clonotype was detected many times. The CDR3 reads CSASNLNYEQYF. Written as DNA, the CDR3 is TGCAGTGCCTCGAACCTGAACTACGAGCAGTACTTC. The chain links TRBV20-1 to TRBJ2-7; unclear D gene. Trimming cost V 6 bases and J 3 bases, with 12 bases left between them. Germline V gives CDR1 DFQATT, CDR2 SNEGSKA (reference sequence). This CDR3 has 12 amino acids.

Here the CDR3 DNA reads TGCGCCAGCAGAGAGGTGCGGAGAGCCTACAATGAGCAGTTCTTC. This encodes CASREVRRAYNEQFF. The rearrangement links TRBV10-2 to TRBJ2-1; D is ambiguous. Germline V gives CDR1 WSHSY, CDR2 SAAADI. The CDR3 has 15 residues. Trimming pared 6 bases from V and 2 bases from J, leaving 14 bases between.

The CDR3 region is CASSLGGIGETQYF. CDR3 nucleotide sequence: TGTGCCAGCAGTCTAGGGGGGATCGGAGAGACCCAGTACTTC. This sequence joins TRBV6-5 and TRBJ2-5; the D call may be TRBD1 or TRBD2 (6 bases each). The CDR3 has 14 residues. Trimming stripped 5 bases from V and 4 bases from J, with 14 bases between. CDR1 MNHEY and CDR2 SVGAGI come from the germline V gene.

This clonotype was detected many times. The chain links TRBV29-1 to TRBJ2-7; 7 positions match TRBD1. The germline V gene has CDR1 SQVTM and CDR2 ANQGSEA. V lost 5 bases to trimming and J lost 2 bases; unmatched junction nucleotides: 9. This CDR3 comprises 14 residues. CDR3 amino acids: CSVRRTGDTYEQYF. The CDR3 DNA reads as TGCAGCGTTCGGCGAACAGGGGATACCTACGAGCAGTACTTC.

This clonotype showed up many times. The chain joins TRBV7-3 to TRBJ1-1, with a tentative D call TRBD1 (6 bases). The CDR3 has 14 amino acids. Trimming removed 5 bases from V and 5 bases from J, with 15 bases in between. Per the germline V gene, CDR1 is SGHTA and CDR2 is FQGTGA. The CDR3 spells CASSPQGLGTEAFF. DNA for the CDR3: TGTGCCAGCAGCCCACAGGGATTGGGGACTGAAGCTTTCTTT.

The rearrangement uses TRBV29-1 and TRBJ1-2, with D tentatively TRBD1 (5 bases). V lost 7 bases and J 6 bases, leaving 21 bases between the germline ends. The CDR3 has 14 residues. Germline CDR1 is SQVTM and CDR2 is ANQGSEA. The CDR3 spells CSGTGPGVSDGYTF. DNA of the CDR3: TGCAGCGGGACTGGGCCGGGGGTGTCGGATGGCTACACCTTC.

The chain links TRBV6-2 or TRBV6-3 to TRBJ2-7; D is ambiguous. This CDR3 comprises 13 residues. Germline V gene sequence: CDR1 MNHEY, CDR2 SVGEGT. V was cut by 5 bases and J by 1 base, with 9 bases left in between. This CDR3 is CASSPNYSYEQYF. CDR3 DNA: TGTGCCAGCAGTCCGAACTATTCCTACGAGCAGTACTTC.

At least ten counts were recorded for this clonotype. The genes are TRBV11-2 and TRBJ2-1; TRBD2 matches at 7 bases. The CDR3 runs 15 residues. The ends lost 5 bases at V and 4 bases at J; junction bases unmatched: 8. Germline-derived CDR1 and CDR2 are SGHAT and FQNNGV. The CDR3 spells CASSPASGAYNEQFF. The CDR3 region has the DNA TGTGCCAGCAGCCCGGCTAGCGGAGCTTACAATGAGCAGTTCTTC.

The chain links TRBV7-9 to TRBJ2-7; TRBD2 matches at 13 bases. The J segment lost 4 bases and the V segment lost 5 bases, leaving 2 bases of the junction unmatched. Germline V gene lookup returns CDR1 SEHNR and CDR2 FQNEAQ (reference sequence). The CDR3 extends over 14 amino acids. CDR3 DNA sequence: TGTGCCAGCAGCCGACTAGCGGGGGGTTACGAGCAGTACTTC. Its protein is CASSRLAGGYEQYF.

This clonotype was recorded many times. The J gene is TRBJ2-1, the V gene TRBV10-2, with D possibly matching TRBD2 (5 bases). Germline CDR1 is WSHSY and CDR2 is SAAADI. V lost 2 bases and J 1 base, leaving 18 bases between the germline ends. The CDR3 has 18 amino acids. Written as DNA, the CDR3 is TGCGCCAGCAGTGAGATTCGCTTTGGGAGCTATTCCTACAATGAGCAGTTCTTC. Residues: CASSEIRFGSYSYNEQFF.

This clonotype was seen repeatedly, ten times or more. This rearrangement joins TRBV7-9 to TRBJ2-3; TRBD1 is a possible D gene (6 bases). Germline V gene lookup returns CDR1 SEHNR and CDR2 FQNEAQ (reference sequence). There are 16 residues in the CDR3. The ends were cut back, 4 bases at V and 2 bases at J, with 16 bases in the middle. CDR3 nucleotides: TGTGCCAGCAGCTCACTAAGAGCAGGGGCCACAGATACGCAGTATTTT. Its translation is CASSSLRAGATDTQYF. The full variable domain, in which reference TRBV7-9 and TRBJ2-3 provide the parts outside the CDR3, is DTGVSQNPRHKITKRGQNVTFRCDPISEHNRLYWYRQTLGQGPEFLTYFQNEAQLEKSRLLSDRFSAERPKGSFSTLEIQRTEQGDSAMYLCASSSLRAGATDTQYFGPGTRLTVL.

In this sample, this clonotype turned up a few times. The chain carries TRBV5-1 and TRBJ2-3; 14 nucleotides agree with TRBD2. CDR3 length equals 17 residues. Per germline, CDR1 SGHRS and CDR2 YFSETQ. V was clipped by 2 bases and J by 6 bases; unmatched bases: 8. CDR3 residues: CASSFTGTSGSGDTQYF. The CDR3 coding sequence is TGCGCCAGCAGCTTTACCGGGACTAGCGGGAGCGGTGATACGCAGTATTTT.

The chain uses TRBV20-1 and TRBJ2-5, with D unclear. The CDR3 runs 11 residues. Trimming shortened V by 5 bases and J by 1 base, and 5 bases separated the two germline ends. From germline, CDR1 is DFQATT and CDR2 SNEGSKA (reference sequence). For the CDR3, the DNA is TGCAGTGCTGAACTCCAAGAGACCCAGTACTTC. Residues: CSAELQETQYF.

A few counts support this clonotype. The chain has TRBV19 and TRBJ2-3; D might be TRBD1 or TRBD2, each matching 5 bases. Germline V lookup: CDR1 LNHDA, CDR2 SQIVND (reference sequence). V lost 5 bases and J 4 bases, leaving 19 bases between the germline ends. The length of the CDR3 is 16 residues. The CDR3 DNA follows: TGTGCCAGTAGTGTCCCGGGACCCGTGGGGCCAGATACGCAGTATTTT. The encoded protein is CASSVPGPVGPDTQYF.

The J gene is TRBJ2-7, the V gene TRBV7-2, with TRBD2 matching 8 bases. The junction had 8 bases not matched to a gene; V was cut back by 5 bases and J by 2 bases. CDR1 is SGHTA, CDR2 FQGNSA, per germline. The CDR3 consists of 15 residues. In DNA form, the CDR3 reads TGTGCCAGCAGCACGGGGGGGTCAGGCACCTACGAGCAGTACTTC. Translating it yields CASSTGGSGTYEQYF.

This clonotype occurred a few times. CDR3 bases: TGTGCCAGCAGTTACGGGCGGGCCGTCTCCTACAATGAGCAGTTCTTC. Translating it yields CASSYGRAVSYNEQFF. V gene TRBV6-2 or TRBV6-3 combines with J gene TRBJ2-1; a weak D match, TRBD2 (5 bases). V was cut by 2 bases and J by 0 bases, with 11 bases left in between. There are 16 residues in the CDR3. CDR1 and CDR2 (germline): MNHEY, SVGEGT.

This clonotype was detected many times. This chain joins TRBV20-1 and TRBJ2-7, with 9 bases aligning to TRBD2. The trim removed 5 bases at V and 2 bases at J, leaving 4 bases unmatched. Germline CDR1 reads DFQATT; CDR2 reads SNEGSKA (reference sequence). This CDR3 is 13 amino acids long. In nucleotides, the CDR3 is TGCAGTGCTGTAGCGGGAGAGGCCTACGAGCAGTACTTC. Encoded protein: CSAVAGEAYEQYF.

The chain joins TRBV20-1 to TRBJ1-5, with 9 bases lining up with TRBD1. CDR3 length equals 15 residues. In germline, CDR1 is DFQATT, CDR2 SNEGSKA (reference sequence). The V gene end was trimmed by 5 bases and the J gene end by 4 bases; junction bases not matched to a gene: 9. CDR3 protein: CSALRDRVWNQPQHF. CDR3 sequence (DNA): TGCAGTGCTCTCCGGGACAGGGTTTGGAATCAGCCCCAGCATTTT.

This clonotype was detected many times. The V and J genes are TRBV24-1 and TRBJ2-1; no clear D gene. Germline V lookup: CDR1 KGHDR, CDR2 SFDVKD. The CDR3 runs to 17 residues. Trimming removed 0 bases from V and 6 bases from J, with 17 bases in between. CDR3 nucleotide sequence: TGTGCCACCAGTGATTTGCTGCGGCAGAGAGATGTCAATGAGCAGTTCTTC. Encoded protein: CATSDLLRQRDVNEQFF.

The sample holds many counts of this clonotype. V is TRBV5-1 and J is TRBJ2-3, with a tentative D call TRBD1 (5 bases). Trimming took off 0 bases at V and 5 bases at J, with 13 bases between the two ends. This CDR3 comprises 15 residues. Germline CDR1 SGHRS, CDR2 YFSETQ. The CDR3 region has the DNA TGCGCCAGCAGCTTGGTCCGGCAGGGAATAGATACGCAGTATTTT. As protein: CASSLVRQGIDTQYF.

This clonotype has more than one count but fewer than ten. The rearrangement uses TRBV10-1 and TRBJ2-3, with TRBD2 matching over 8 bases. Germline lookup yields CDR1 WNHNN and CDR2 SYGVQD (reference sequence). The CDR3 loop spans 12 amino acids. The V and J ends lost 5 bases and 8 bases, in that order; junction bases with no gene match: 3. The CDR3 reads CASSHRGGTQYF. In DNA form, the CDR3 reads TGCGCCAGCAGTCACCGGGGGGGTACGCAGTATTTT.

This clonotype was seen repeatedly, ten times or more. The chain joins TRBV20-1 to TRBJ1-2, with a possible D match to TRBD1 (5 bases). In germline, CDR1 is DFQATT, CDR2 SNEGSKA (reference sequence). Trimming removed 3 bases from V and 6 bases from J, with 11 bases in between. The CDR3 loop spans 12 amino acids. The CDR3 protein is CSASRGRDGYTF. CDR3 DNA sequence: TGCAGTGCTAGTAGGGGAAGGGATGGCTACACCTTC.